Sequencing of this TCR beta chain was carried out in a study of cytomegalovirus exposure and HLA in healthy donors. Points from the study as a whole: Differences between HLA loci emerged in a later analysis of TCR association rates, with DRB1 most and HLA-C fewest.

This clone appeared once. What it binds is unknown. Nominally healthy donors provided the samples, though records likely missed some immune exposures. Both 60 Vbeta primers and 13 Jbeta primers went into the PCR. Only in-frame clones appear in the TCRdb table, and some are missing; sequencing was by immunoSEQ multiplex PCR. The data hold 200,000 to 250,000 clones, with over 65% observed a single time. This CDR3 has 15 amino acids. CDR1 SGHNT and CDR2 YYREEE come from the germline V gene (reference sequence). V gave up 2 bases and J gave up 4 bases, with 16 bases separating them. Sequenced: PBMCs. The receptor's source is a human donor in good health. The chain employs TRBV5-4 and TRBJ2-7; TRBD2 is a possible D gene (6 bases). CDR3 residues: CASSFMGLKAYEQYF. The CDR3 coding sequence is TGTGCCAGCAGCTTCATGGGACTCAAGGCGTACGAGCAGTACTTC.